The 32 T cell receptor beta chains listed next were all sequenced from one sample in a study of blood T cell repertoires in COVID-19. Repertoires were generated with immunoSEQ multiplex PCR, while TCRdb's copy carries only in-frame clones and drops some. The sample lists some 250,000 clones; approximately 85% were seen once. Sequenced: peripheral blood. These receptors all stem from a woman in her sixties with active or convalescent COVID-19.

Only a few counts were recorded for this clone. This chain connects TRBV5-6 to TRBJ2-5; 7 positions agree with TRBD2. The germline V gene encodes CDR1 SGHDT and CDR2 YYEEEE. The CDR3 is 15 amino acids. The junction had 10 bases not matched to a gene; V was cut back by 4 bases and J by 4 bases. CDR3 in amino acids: CASSLRDYWGETQYF. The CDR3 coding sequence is TGTGCCAGCAGCCTCCGGGACTACTGGGGAGAGACCCAGTACTTC.

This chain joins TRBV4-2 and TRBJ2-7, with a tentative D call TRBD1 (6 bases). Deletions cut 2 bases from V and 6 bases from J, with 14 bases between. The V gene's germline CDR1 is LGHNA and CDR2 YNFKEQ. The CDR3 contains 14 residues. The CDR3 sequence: CASSQPGQTSEQYF. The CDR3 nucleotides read TGTGCCAGCAGCCAACCTGGACAGACCTCCGAGCAGTACTTC.

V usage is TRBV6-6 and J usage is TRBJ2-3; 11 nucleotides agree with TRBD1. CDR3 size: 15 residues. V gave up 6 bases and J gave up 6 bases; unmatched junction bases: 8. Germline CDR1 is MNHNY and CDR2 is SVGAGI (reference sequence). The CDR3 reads CASSPGQGALDTQYF. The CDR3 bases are TGTGCCAGCAGCCCTGGACAGGGGGCATTGGATACGCAGTATTTT.

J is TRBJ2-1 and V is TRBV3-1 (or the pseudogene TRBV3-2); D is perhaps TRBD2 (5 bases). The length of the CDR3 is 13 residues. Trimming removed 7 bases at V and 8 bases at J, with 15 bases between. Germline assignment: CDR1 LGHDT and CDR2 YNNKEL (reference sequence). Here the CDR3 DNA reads TGTGCCAGCACCTACCTCGGGCGGGATGAGCAGTTCTTC. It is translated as CASTYLGRDEQFF.

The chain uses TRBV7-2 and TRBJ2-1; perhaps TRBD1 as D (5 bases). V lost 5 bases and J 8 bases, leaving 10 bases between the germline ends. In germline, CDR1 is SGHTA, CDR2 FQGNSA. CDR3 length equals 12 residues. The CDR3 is CASSRSRDEQFF. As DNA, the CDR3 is TGTGCCAGCAGCCGTAGCAGGGATGAGCAGTTCTTC.

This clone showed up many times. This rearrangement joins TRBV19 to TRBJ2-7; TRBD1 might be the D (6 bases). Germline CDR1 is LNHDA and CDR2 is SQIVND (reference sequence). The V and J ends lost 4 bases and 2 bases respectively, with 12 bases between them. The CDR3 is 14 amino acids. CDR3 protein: CASSSRDKAYEQYF. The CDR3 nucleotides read TGTGCCAGTAGTAGCCGGGACAAGGCCTACGAGCAGTACTTC.

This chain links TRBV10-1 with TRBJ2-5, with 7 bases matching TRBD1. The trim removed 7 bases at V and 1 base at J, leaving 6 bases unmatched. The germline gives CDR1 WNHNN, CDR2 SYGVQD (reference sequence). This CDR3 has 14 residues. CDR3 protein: CASNPTGTQETQYF. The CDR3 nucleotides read TGCGCCAGCAACCCGACAGGGACCCAAGAGACCCAGTACTTC.

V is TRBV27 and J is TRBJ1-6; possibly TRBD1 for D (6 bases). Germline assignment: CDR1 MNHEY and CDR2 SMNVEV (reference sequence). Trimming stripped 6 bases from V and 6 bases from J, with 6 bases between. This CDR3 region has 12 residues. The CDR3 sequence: CASRDSNSPLHF. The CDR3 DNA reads TGTGCCAGCAGGGACAGTAATTCACCCCTCCACTTT.

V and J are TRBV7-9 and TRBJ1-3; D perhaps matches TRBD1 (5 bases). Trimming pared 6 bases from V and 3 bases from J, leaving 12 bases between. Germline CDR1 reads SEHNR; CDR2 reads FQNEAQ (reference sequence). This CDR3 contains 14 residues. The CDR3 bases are TGTGCCAGCAGTTCTCAGGGCGTTGGAAACACCATATATTTT. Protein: CASSSQGVGNTIYF.

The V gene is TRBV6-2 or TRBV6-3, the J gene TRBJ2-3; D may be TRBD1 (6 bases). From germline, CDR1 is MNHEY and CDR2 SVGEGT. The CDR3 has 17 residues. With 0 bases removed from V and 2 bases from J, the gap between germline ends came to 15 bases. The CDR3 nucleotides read TGTGCCAGCAGTTACTCGATTACAGGGACCCACACAGATACGCAGTATTTT. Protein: CASSYSITGTHTDTQYF.

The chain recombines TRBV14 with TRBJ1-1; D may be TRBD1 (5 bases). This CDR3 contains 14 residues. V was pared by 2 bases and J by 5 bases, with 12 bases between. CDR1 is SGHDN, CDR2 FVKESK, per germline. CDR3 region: CASSQQGMVTEAFF. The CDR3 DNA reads TGTGCCAGCAGCCAACAGGGAATGGTAACTGAAGCTTTCTTT.

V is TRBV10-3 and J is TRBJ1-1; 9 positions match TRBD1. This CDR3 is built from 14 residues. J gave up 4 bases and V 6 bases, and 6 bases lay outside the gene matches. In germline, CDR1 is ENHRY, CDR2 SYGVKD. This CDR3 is CAISGDRVGTEAFF. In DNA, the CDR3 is TGTGCCATCAGCGGGGACAGGGTGGGCACTGAAGCTTTCTTT.

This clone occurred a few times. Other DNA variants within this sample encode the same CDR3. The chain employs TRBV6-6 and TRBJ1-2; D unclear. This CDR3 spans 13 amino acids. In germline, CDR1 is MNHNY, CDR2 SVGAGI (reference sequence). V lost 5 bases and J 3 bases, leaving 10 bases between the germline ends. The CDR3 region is CASSPTGDYGYTF. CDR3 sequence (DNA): TGTGCCAGCAGTCCCACCGGGGACTATGGCTACACCTTC.

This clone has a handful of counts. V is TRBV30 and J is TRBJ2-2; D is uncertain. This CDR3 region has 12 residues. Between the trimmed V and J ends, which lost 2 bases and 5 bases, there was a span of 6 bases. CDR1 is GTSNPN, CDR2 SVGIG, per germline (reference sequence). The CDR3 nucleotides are TGTGCCTGGAGTACGAGGACCGGGGAGCTGTTTTTT. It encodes CAWSTRTGELFF.

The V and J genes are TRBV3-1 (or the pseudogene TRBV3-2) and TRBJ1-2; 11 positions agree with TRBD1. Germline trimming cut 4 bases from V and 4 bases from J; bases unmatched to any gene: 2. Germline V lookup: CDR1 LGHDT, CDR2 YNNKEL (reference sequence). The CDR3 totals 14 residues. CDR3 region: CASSPGQGGYGYTF. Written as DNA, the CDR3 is TGTGCCAGCAGCCCGGGACAGGGGGGCTATGGCTACACCTTC.

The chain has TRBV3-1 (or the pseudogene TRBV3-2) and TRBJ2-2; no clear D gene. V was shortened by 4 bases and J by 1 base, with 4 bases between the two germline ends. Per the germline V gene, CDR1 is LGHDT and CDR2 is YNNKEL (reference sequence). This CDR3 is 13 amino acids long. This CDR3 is CASSPGNTGELFF. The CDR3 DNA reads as TGTGCCAGCAGCCCCGGGAACACCGGGGAGCTGTTTTTT.

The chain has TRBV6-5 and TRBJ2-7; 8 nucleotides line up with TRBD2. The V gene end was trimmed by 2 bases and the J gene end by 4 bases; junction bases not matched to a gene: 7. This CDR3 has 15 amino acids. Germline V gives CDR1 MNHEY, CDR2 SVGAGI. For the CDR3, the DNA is TGTGCCAGCAGTTACGTGGGCGGGGGGTCATACGAGCAGTACTTC. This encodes CASSYVGGGSYEQYF.

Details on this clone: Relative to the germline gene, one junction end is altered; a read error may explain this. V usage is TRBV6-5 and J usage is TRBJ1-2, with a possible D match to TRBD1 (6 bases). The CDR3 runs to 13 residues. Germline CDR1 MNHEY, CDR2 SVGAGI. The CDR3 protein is CASRGQPNYGYTF. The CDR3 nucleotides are TGTGCCAGCAGAGGACAGCCTAATTATGGCTACACCTTC.

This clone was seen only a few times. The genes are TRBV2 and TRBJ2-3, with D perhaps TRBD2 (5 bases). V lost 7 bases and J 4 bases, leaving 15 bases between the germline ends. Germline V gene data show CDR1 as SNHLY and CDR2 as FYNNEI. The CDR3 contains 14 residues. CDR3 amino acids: CASIQGSLADTQYF. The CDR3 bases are TGTGCCAGCATTCAAGGGAGTTTGGCAGATACGCAGTATTTT. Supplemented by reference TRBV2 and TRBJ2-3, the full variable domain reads EPEVTQTPSHQVTQMGQEVILRCVPISNHLYFYWYRQILGQKVEFLVSFYNNEISEKSEIFDDQFSVERPDGSNFTLKIRSTKLEDSAMYFCASIQGSLADTQYFGPGTRLTVL.

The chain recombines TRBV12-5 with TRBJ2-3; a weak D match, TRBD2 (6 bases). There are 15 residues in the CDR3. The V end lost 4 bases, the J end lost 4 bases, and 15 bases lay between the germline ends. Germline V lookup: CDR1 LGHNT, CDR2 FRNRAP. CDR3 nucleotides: TGTGCTAGTGGTTCGGGACTTGTTGTATCAGATACGCAGTATTTT. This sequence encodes CASGSGLVVSDTQYF. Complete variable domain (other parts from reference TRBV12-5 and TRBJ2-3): DARVTQTPRHKVTEMGQEVTMRCQPILGHNTVFWYRQTMMQGLELLAYFRNRAPLDDSGMPKDRFSAEMPDATLATLKIQPSEPRDSAVYFCASGSGLVVSDTQYFGPGTRLTVL.

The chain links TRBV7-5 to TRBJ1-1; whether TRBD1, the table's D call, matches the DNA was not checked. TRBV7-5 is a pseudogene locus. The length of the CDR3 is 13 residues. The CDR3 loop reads CARSTTGITEAFF. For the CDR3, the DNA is TGTGCCAGAAGCACCACAGGGATTACTGAAGCTTTCTTT.

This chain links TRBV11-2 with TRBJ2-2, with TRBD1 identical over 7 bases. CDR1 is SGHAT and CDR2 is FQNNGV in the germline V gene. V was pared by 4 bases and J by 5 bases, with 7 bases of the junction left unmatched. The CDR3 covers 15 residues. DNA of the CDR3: TGTGCCAGCAGCTACCATGACAGGGTTACCGGGGAGCTGTTTTTT. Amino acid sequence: CASSYHDRVTGELFF.

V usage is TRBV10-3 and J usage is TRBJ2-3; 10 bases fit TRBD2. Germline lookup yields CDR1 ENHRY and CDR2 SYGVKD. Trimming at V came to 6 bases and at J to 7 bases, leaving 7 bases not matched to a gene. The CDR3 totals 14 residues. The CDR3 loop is CAIRDSGGTYTQYF. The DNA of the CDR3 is TGTGCCATCAGGGATAGCGGGGGGACTTATACGCAGTATTTT.

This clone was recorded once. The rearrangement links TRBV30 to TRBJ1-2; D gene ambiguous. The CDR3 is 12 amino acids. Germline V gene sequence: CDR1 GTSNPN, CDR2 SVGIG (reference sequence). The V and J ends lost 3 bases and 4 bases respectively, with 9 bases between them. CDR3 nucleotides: TGTGCCTGGAGCGCCGCGTCCTATGGCTACACCTTC. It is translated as CAWSAASYGYTF.

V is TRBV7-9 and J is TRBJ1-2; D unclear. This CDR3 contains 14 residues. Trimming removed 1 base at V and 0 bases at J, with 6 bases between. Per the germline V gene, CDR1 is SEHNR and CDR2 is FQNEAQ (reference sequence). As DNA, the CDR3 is TGTGCCAGCAGCTTAGGACTTTCTAACTATGGCTACACCTTC. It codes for CASSLGLSNYGYTF. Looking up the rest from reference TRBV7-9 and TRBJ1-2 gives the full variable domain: DTGVSQNPRHKITKRGQNVTFRCDPISEHNRLYWYRQTLGQGPEFLTYFQNEAQLEKSRLLSDRFSAERPKGSFSTLEIQRTEQGDSAMYLCASSLGLSNYGYTFGSGTRLTVV.

The CDR3 reads CASSLVQQGYEQYF. The CDR3 DNA reads TGCGCCAGCAGCTTGGTTCAACAGGGATACGAGCAGTACTTC. The V gene is TRBV5-1, the J gene TRBJ2-7; possibly TRBD1 for D (6 bases). Trimming pared 0 bases from V and 4 bases from J, leaving 11 bases between. Germline V gene sequence: CDR1 SGHRS, CDR2 YFSETQ. The CDR3 runs 14 residues.

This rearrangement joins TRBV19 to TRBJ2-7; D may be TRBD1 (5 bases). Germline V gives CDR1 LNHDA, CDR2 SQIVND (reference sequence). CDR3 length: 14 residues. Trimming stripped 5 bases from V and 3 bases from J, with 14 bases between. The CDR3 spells CASSFRQSIYEQYF. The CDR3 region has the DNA TGTGCCAGTAGTTTCCGACAGTCCATCTACGAGCAGTACTTC.

CDR3 loop: CASSYWNEPAGYTF. The CDR3 DNA follows: TGTGCCAGCAGTTATTGGAATGAACCAGCGGGCTACACCTTC. The V gene is TRBV6-5, the J gene TRBJ1-2; D is ambiguous. V lost 3 bases and J lost 8, with 16 bases in between. This CDR3 spans 14 amino acids. Germline V gene data show CDR1 as MNHEY and CDR2 as SVGAGI.

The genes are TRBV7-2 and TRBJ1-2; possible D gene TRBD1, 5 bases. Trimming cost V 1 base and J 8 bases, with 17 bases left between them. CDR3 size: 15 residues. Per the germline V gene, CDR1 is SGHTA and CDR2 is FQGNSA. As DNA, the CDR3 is TGTGCCAGCAGCTTAGATGGGGCAGGGTCTGTGGGCTACACCTTC. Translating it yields CASSLDGAGSVGYTF.

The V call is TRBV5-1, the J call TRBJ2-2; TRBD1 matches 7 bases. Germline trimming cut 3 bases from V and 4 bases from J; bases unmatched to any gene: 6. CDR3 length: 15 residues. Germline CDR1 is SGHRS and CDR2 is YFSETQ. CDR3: CASSSRQGLTGELFF. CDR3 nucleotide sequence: TGCGCCAGCAGCTCAAGACAGGGTCTCACCGGGGAGCTGTTTTTT. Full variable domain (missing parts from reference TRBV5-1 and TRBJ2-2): KAGVTQTPRYLIKTRGQQVTLSCSPISGHRSVSWYQQTPGQGLQFLFEYFSETQRNKGNFPGRFSGRQFSNSRSEMNVSTLELGDSALYLCASSSRQGLTGELFFGEGSRLTVL.

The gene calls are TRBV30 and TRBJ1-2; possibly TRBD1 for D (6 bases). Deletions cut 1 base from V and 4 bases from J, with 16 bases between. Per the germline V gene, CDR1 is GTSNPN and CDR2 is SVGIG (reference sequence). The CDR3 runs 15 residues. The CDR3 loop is CAWSGGPGHPYGYTF. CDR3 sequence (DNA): TGTGCCTGGAGTGGGGGGCCGGGACACCCCTATGGCTACACCTTC.

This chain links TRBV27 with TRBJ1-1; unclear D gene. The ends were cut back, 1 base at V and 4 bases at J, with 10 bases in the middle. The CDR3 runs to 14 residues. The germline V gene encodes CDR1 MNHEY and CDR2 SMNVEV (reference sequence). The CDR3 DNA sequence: TGTGCCAGCAGTTTATTTTCCGGGAGCACTGAAGCTTTCTTT. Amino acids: CASSLFSGSTEAFF.